Below, 28 T cell receptor beta chains from the same sample are listed, as sequenced in a study of T-cell memory formation after mild COVID-19. TCRdb re-analysed the 5' RACE reads in MiXCR, keeping a single row per CDR3 protein. The table lists about 340,000 distinct CDR3 sequences, approximately 22% of them singletons. Sequenced: PBMCs or a T cell subset sorted from them (not recorded which). Every receptor here comes from a man in his late teens or twenties who had mild COVID-19 (a few samples of this study predate the infection). Cell type and time point are not known.

The chain has TRBV20-1 and TRBJ1-2; 7 bases agree with TRBD1. The CDR3 length is 17 residues. V was clipped by 1 base and J by 6 bases; unmatched bases: 17. From germline, CDR1 is DFQATT and CDR2 SNEGSKA (reference sequence). The CDR3 DNA follows: TGCAGTGCTAGAGGCCCAGGGGTGGGCGACAGGGTGCATGGCTACACCTTC. It translates to CSARGPGVGDRVHGYTF.

This clonotype appeared a few times. The chain has TRBV5-6 and TRBJ2-7; D may correspond to TRBD1 or TRBD2 (5 bases each). Deletions cut 7 bases from V and 3 bases from J, with 26 bases between. This CDR3 is built from 17 residues. In germline, CDR1 is SGHDT, CDR2 YYEEEE. CDR3 sequence: CASFSQQEGRGYYEQYV. CDR3 DNA: TGTGCCAGCTTTTCCCAACAGGAAGGACGAGGGTACTACGAGCAGTACGTC.

In this sample, this clonotype turned up a few times. The chain has TRBV19 and TRBJ2-5; maybe TRBD1 (6 bases). Trimming took 5 bases from V and 5 from J, leaving 9 bases between them. CDR1 and CDR2 (germline): LNHDA, SQIVND (reference sequence). The CDR3 length is 12 residues. CDR3 coding DNA: TGTGCCAGTAGTCCGGGACACGAGACCCAGTACTTC. Residues: CASSPGHETQYF.

This rearrangement joins TRBV6-2 or TRBV6-3 to TRBJ2-3; TRBD2 agrees at 10 bases. The CDR3 is 15 residues long. CDR1 and CDR2 (germline): MNHEY, SVGEGT. The V segment lost 0 bases and the J segment 5 bases; nucleotides outside the gene matches: 2. The CDR3 here is CASSYSRLAGDTQYF. CDR3 coding DNA: TGTGCCAGCAGTTACTCAAGACTAGCGGGAGATACGCAGTATTTT.

This clonotype was counted only a few times. The rearrangement joins TRBV28 to TRBJ2-5; 8 bases map to TRBD2. Germline V gene sequence: CDR1 MDHEN, CDR2 SYDVKM. The CDR3 is made up of 15 amino acids. J was trimmed by 0 bases and V by 3 bases; bases with no gene match: 3. This CDR3 reads CASSLTSDYQETQYF. The DNA of the CDR3 is TGTGCCAGCAGTTTGACTAGCGATTACCAAGAGACCCAGTACTTC. Together with reference TRBV28 and TRBJ2-5, the CDR3 gives the full variable domain: DVKVTQSSRYLVKRTGEKVFLECVQDMDHENMFWYRQDPGLGLRLIYFSYDVKMKEKGDIPEGYSVSREKKERFSLILESASTNQTSMYLCASSLTSDYQETQYFGPGTRLLVL.

As regards this clonotype: A junction end diverges from the germline sequence, so it may reflect a read error. V and J are TRBV11-2 and TRBJ2-3; a possible D gene is TRBD1 (5 bases). Germline CDR1 SGHAT, CDR2 FQNNGV. The CDR3 loop spans 16 amino acids. The DNA for the CDR3 is TGTGCCAGCAGGGATAGGACACGCCCCTATACAGCTACGCAGTATTTT. Amino acid sequence: CASRDRTRPYTATQYF.

This clonotype was observed a handful of times. V gene TRBV7-9 combines with J gene TRBJ2-5; 8 positions match TRBD1. This CDR3 is built from 14 residues. J gave up 2 bases and V 5 bases, and 4 bases lay outside the gene matches. Germline assignment: CDR1 SEHNR and CDR2 FQNEAQ (reference sequence). CDR3 nucleotide sequence: TGTGCCAGCAGCCAGGGGGCCATACAAGAGACCCAGTACTTC. Translation: CASSQGAIQETQYF. The full variable domain, rest sourced from reference TRBV7-9 and TRBJ2-5, is DTGVSQNPRHKITKRGQNVTFRCDPISEHNRLYWYRQTLGQGPEFLTYFQNEAQLEKSRLLSDRFSAERPKGSFSTLEIQRTEQGDSAMYLCASSQGAIQETQYFGPGTRLLVL.

The table lists this clonotype with a few counts. V gene TRBV12-3 or TRBV12-4 combines with J gene TRBJ1-2; D is perhaps TRBD1 (6 bases). V was pared by 3 bases and J by 4 bases, with 9 bases between. CDR3 length: 13 amino acids. CDR3 sequence (DNA): TGTGCCAGCAGTTTCGGACAGCTCTATGGCTACACCTTC. This translates into CASSFGQLYGYTF.

The CDR3 loop reads CASSQDSYSNQPQHF. CDR3 sequence (DNA): TGTGCCAGCAGTCAGGACAGTTACAGCAATCAGCCCCAGCATTTT. The V call is TRBV12-3 or TRBV12-4, the J call TRBJ1-5, with D perhaps TRBD1 (6 bases). V gave up 5 bases and J gave up 1 base, with 12 bases separating them. The CDR3 is 15 amino acids.

In its sample, this clonotype was seen a few times. This chain uses TRBV9 with TRBJ2-7; D may be TRBD1 (7 bases). The CDR3 runs 13 residues. Germline V gene data show CDR1 as SGDLS and CDR2 as YYNGEE. V was clipped by 4 bases and J by 5 bases, with 13 bases between them. The CDR3 sequence is CASSKTGRHEQYF. For the CDR3, the DNA is TGTGCCAGCAGCAAGACAGGGAGGCACGAGCAGTACTTC.

The chain is built from TRBV5-1 and TRBJ1-1; D is unclear. The CDR3 runs 13 residues. V lost 6 bases and J lost 1, with 10 bases in between. Looked up from germline, CDR1 is SGHRS and CDR2 is YFSETQ. The CDR3 nucleotides are TGCGCCAGCAAGGTGGGATGGAACACTGAAGCTTTCTTT. Protein product: CASKVGWNTEAFF.

The table lists this clonotype with many counts. V is TRBV5-1 and J is TRBJ2-2; D remains ambiguous. The CDR3 is 15 amino acids. Between the trimmed V and J ends, which lost 0 bases and 4 bases, there was a span of 10 bases. CDR1 and CDR2 from the germline V gene are SGHRS and YFSETQ. The chain's CDR3 is CASSLAGPGTGELFF. CDR3 in DNA: TGCGCCAGCAGCTTGGCCGGTCCCGGCACCGGGGAGCTGTTTTTT. The full variable domain, with the rest looked up from reference TRBV5-1 and TRBJ2-2, is KAGVTQTPRYLIKTRGQQVTLSCSPISGHRSVSWYQQTPGQGLQFLFEYFSETQRNKGNFPGRFSGRQFSNSRSEMNVSTLELGDSALYLCASSLAGPGTGELFFGEGSRLTVL.

This clonotype came up many times. The chain links TRBV7-6 to TRBJ2-7; 8 bases map to TRBD2. Per germline, CDR1 SGHVS and CDR2 FNYEAQ. The CDR3 is made up of 15 amino acids. The V gene end was trimmed by 2 bases and the J gene end by 4 bases; junction bases not matched to a gene: 7. The CDR3 bases are TGTGCCAGCAGCTTATCCGGCGGGGGGCAGTACGAGCAGTACTTC. Translating gives CASSLSGGGQYEQYF. The full variable domain, with the rest looked up from reference TRBV7-6 and TRBJ2-7, is GAGVSQSPRYKVTKRGQDVALRCDPISGHVSLYWYRQALGQGPEFLTYFNYEAQQDKSGLPNDRFSAERPEGSISTLTIQRTEQRDSAMYRCASSLSGGGQYEQYFGPGTRLTVT.

There are a few counts of this clonotype. The J gene is TRBJ2-7, the V gene TRBV10-2; 12 positions agree with TRBD2. Losses at the gene ends were 5 bases for V and 8 bases for J; bases not matched to a gene: 7. Germline V gives CDR1 WSHSY, CDR2 SAAADI. This CDR3 contains 14 residues. CDR3 protein: CASSLTSGSYKQYV. CDR3 DNA sequence: TGCGCCAGCAGTCTGACTAGCGGGAGCTATAAGCAGTACGTC.

This rearrangement joins TRBV2 to TRBJ2-1; possibly TRBD2 for D (5 bases). Germline V gene sequence: CDR1 SNHLY, CDR2 FYNNEI. The CDR3 loop spans 14 amino acids. The germline V and J ends were trimmed by 6 bases and 0 bases, with 9 bases remaining between them. The chain's CDR3 is CASSAEDSYNEQFF. CDR3 sequence (DNA): TGTGCCAGCAGCGCGGAGGACTCCTACAATGAGCAGTTCTTC. The full variable domain, with the rest looked up from reference TRBV2 and TRBJ2-1, is EPEVTQTPSHQVTQMGQEVILRCVPISNHLYFYWYRQILGQKVEFLVSFYNNEISEKSEIFDDQFSVERPDGSNFTLKIRSTKLEDSAMYFCASSAEDSYNEQFFGPGTRLTVL.

This clonotype showed up just a few times. The chain links TRBV3-1 to TRBJ2-1, with 10 bases fitting TRBD2. Germline V gene data show CDR1 as LGHDT and CDR2 as YNNKEL (reference sequence). V was pared by 5 bases and J by 8 bases, with 12 bases of the junction left unmatched. This CDR3 region has 16 residues. This CDR3 is CASSGRSGGALDEQFF. CDR3 DNA: TGTGCCAGCAGCGGACGGAGCGGGGGGGCTCTCGATGAGCAGTTCTTC.

V and J are TRBV18 and TRBJ2-7; tentatively, D is TRBD2 (5 bases). V was clipped by 3 bases and J by 6 bases, with 15 bases between them. CDR1 and CDR2 from the germline V gene are KGHSH and LQKENI. The CDR3 is 14 residues long. In DNA, the CDR3 is TGTGCCAGCTCACCGGAGGACGCCAAGGGCGAGCAGTACTTC. Amino acids: CASSPEDAKGEQYF.

The chain couples TRBV9 to TRBJ1-3, with D possibly matching TRBD1 (5 bases). The germline V gene has CDR1 SGDLS and CDR2 YYNGEE. With 0 bases removed from V and 4 bases from J, the gap between germline ends came to 14 bases. The CDR3 has 16 residues. This chain's CDR3 is CASSVELTGRGNTIYF. CDR3 DNA sequence: TGTGCCAGCAGCGTAGAATTAACAGGCCGGGGAAACACCATATATTTT.

The chain couples TRBV7-3 to TRBJ2-1; no definite D call. The CDR3 sequence is 13 residues long. V was cut by 3 bases and J by 5 bases, with 8 bases left in between. The germline V gene has CDR1 SGHTA and CDR2 FQGTGA. This CDR3 reads CASSFRANNEQFF. The CDR3 DNA sequence: TGTGCCAGCAGCTTCCGGGCTAACAATGAGCAGTTCTTC.

This clonotype was observed at least ten times. V usage is TRBV9 and J usage is TRBJ2-2, with a possible D match to TRBD2 (5 bases). The germline CDR1 and CDR2 sequences are SGDLS and YYNGEE. The CDR3 consists of 14 residues. V lost 4 bases and J 8 bases, leaving 15 bases between the germline ends. The CDR3 DNA is TGTGCCAGCAGCATTCGGACCGGCGGGGGGGAGCTGTTTTTT. It yields the protein CASSIRTGGGELFF. Filled out from reference TRBV9 and TRBJ2-2, the complete variable domain reads DSGVTQTPKHLITATGQRVTLRCSPRSGDLSVYWYQQSLDQGLQFLIQYYNGEERAKGNILERFSAQQFPDLHSELNLSSLELGDSALYFCASSIRTGGGELFFGEGSRLTVL.

This clonotype was seen more than once but under ten times. The chain has TRBV4-3 and TRBJ2-1, with D perhaps being TRBD1 or TRBD2 (5 bases each). Germline-derived CDR1 and CDR2 are LGHNA and YSLEER. The CDR3 is 16 amino acids. V was trimmed by 0 bases and J by 4 bases, leaving 13 bases between them. CDR3 sequence: CASSQDSGPPYNEQFF. The CDR3 DNA reads TGCGCCAGCAGCCAAGATTCGGGGCCCCCGTACAATGAGCAGTTCTTC.

The chain is built from TRBV15 and TRBJ2-2; TRBD1 matches 9 bases. This CDR3 is 16 amino acids long. The germline V gene encodes CDR1 LNHNV and CDR2 YYDKDF (reference sequence). V lost 7 bases, J lost 3 bases, and 9 bases stayed unmatched. The DNA for the CDR3 is TGTGCCACCATCAGGGACAGGGTACTATACACCGGGGAGCTGTTTTTT. It translates to CATIRDRVLYTGELFF.

The genes are TRBV4-2 and TRBJ1-4; D possibly corresponds to TRBD1 (6 bases). Germline CDR1 reads LGHNA; CDR2 reads YNFKEQ. Trimming stripped 4 bases from V and 5 bases from J, with 17 bases between. The CDR3 loop spans 16 amino acids. In DNA form, the CDR3 reads TGTGCCAGCAGCCTTAAGGGCAGGGGCATCAATGAAAAACTGTTTTTT. It codes for CASSLKGRGINEKLFF.

Written as DNA, the CDR3 is TGCGCCAGCAGCCAAGACGGATTGCAGCCCCAGCATTTT. Protein product: CASSQDGLQPQHF. The chain carries TRBV4-1 and TRBJ1-5; D uncertain. Germline loops: CDR1 MGHRA, CDR2 YSYEKL. Trimming stripped 0 bases from V and 7 bases from J, with 7 bases between. CDR3 length equals 13 residues.

This clonotype was detected a few times. The rearrangement uses TRBV5-1 and TRBJ1-4, with TRBD1 as a possible D gene (5 bases). V shed 4 bases and J shed 5 bases, with 12 bases lying between them. Germline CDR1 is SGHRS and CDR2 is YFSETQ. The length of the CDR3 is 14 residues. CDR3 protein: CASSPTQGNEKLFF. As DNA, the CDR3 is TGCGCCAGCAGCCCGACCCAGGGAAATGAAAAACTGTTTTTT.

The chain carries TRBV20-1 and TRBJ2-1; TRBD2 is a possible D gene (5 bases). The CDR3 is 15 amino acids. Germline CDR1 DFQATT, CDR2 SNEGSKA (reference sequence). Trimming left V 6 bases short and J 6 bases short, with 21 bases between. The CDR3 sequence: CSAYSRAATFNEQFF. The CDR3 coding sequence is TGCAGTGCCTACTCGAGGGCGGCCACCTTCAATGAGCAGTTCTTC.

This clonotype has just a few counts. The chain carries TRBV4-1 and TRBJ1-6; D is ambiguous. Deletions cut 1 base from V and 7 bases from J, with 14 bases between. The CDR3 length is 16 residues. Germline CDR1 and CDR2: MGHRA and YSYEKL. The CDR3 DNA reads as TGCGCCAGCAGCCAAGGGGCCCGCAGCTTAAATTCACCCCTCCACTTT. It is translated as CASSQGARSLNSPLHF.

In regard to this clonotype: An end of the junction differs from the germline gene, which may be a read error. The chain uses TRBV7-2 and TRBJ1-2; D remains unclear. Per the germline V gene, CDR1 is SGHTA and CDR2 is FQGNSA. The CDR3 runs to 13 residues. CDR3 region: CASSYQLRTQASF. The CDR3 DNA follows: TGTGCCAGCAGCTATCAGCTTAGAACGCAGGCCTCTTTC.